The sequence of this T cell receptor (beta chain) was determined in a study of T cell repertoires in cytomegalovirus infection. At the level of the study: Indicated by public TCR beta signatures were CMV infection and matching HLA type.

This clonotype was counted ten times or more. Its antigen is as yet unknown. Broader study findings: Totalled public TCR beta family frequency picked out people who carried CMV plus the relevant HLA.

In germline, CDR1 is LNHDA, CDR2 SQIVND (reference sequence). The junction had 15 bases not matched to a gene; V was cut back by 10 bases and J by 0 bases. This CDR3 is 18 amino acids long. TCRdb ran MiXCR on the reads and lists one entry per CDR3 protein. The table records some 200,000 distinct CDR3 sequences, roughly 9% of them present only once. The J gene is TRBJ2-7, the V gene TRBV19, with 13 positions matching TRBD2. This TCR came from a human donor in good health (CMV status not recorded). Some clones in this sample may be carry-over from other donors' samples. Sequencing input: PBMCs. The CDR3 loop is CATRPGTSGTGSSYEQYF. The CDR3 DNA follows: TGTGCCACTCGTCCCGGGACTAGCGGGACGGGCTCCTCCTACGAGCAGTACTTC. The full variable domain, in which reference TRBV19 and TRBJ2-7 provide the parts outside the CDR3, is DGGITQSPKYLFRKEGQNVTLSCEQNLNHDAMYWYRQDPGQGLRLIYYSQIVNDFQKGDIAEGYSVSREKKESFPLTVTSAQKNPTAFYLCATRPGTSGTGSSYEQYFGPGTRLTVT.